Below, 28 T cell receptor beta chains from the same sample are listed, as sequenced in a study of T cells after yellow fever vaccination. Via MiXCR, TCRdb re-called the 5' RACE reads, giving one row per CDR3 protein. The data show about 340,000 distinct CDR3 sequences, about 8.7% seen once. The input for sequencing was PBMCs, taken on the day of the first yellow fever vaccination. The receptors derive from a man between 18 and 35 years old who received the YFV17D yellow fever vaccine.

This clonotype occurred a few times. DNA for the CDR3: TGCAGTGCTTGGGGGGGGAGTAATGAAAAACTGTTTTTT. Encoded protein: CSAWGGSNEKLFF. This sequence joins TRBV20-1 and TRBJ1-4; perhaps TRBD1 as D (5 bases). This CDR3 comprises 13 residues. Per germline, CDR1 DFQATT and CDR2 SNEGSKA (reference sequence). Trimming took 5 bases from V and 4 from J, leaving 11 bases between them.

This clonotype was counted ten times or more. The chain employs TRBV24-1 and TRBJ1-2; D perhaps matches TRBD1 (6 bases). CDR3 length: 14 amino acids. CDR1 and CDR2 (germline): KGHDR, SFDVKD. The V gene lost 6 bases and the J gene lost 8 bases, with 18 bases spanning the gap. The CDR3 DNA is TGTGCCACCAGTCTGTCCGGGGGCGAGGGCGGCTACACCTTC. It yields the protein CATSLSGGEGGYTF.

Many counts were recorded for this clonotype. The rearrangement links TRBV6-1 to TRBJ2-5, with 8 bases lining up with TRBD2. The V segment lost 0 bases and the J segment 5 bases; nucleotides outside the gene matches: 8. The CDR3 has 16 amino acids. Germline CDR1 reads MNHNS; CDR2 reads SASEGT. DNA of the CDR3: TGTGCCAGCAGTGAAGCGCTCGCGGGGGGTCGCGAGACCCAGTACTTC. Protein product: CASSEALAGGRETQYF.

Ten or more counts support this clonotype. The chain couples TRBV27 to TRBJ2-2; D may be TRBD2 (5 bases). CDR1 and CDR2 (germline): MNHEY, SMNVEV (reference sequence). Trimming cost V 7 bases and J 4 bases, with 16 bases left between them. There are 15 residues in the CDR3. This CDR3 is CASKVAQAFTGELFF. CDR3 nucleotide sequence: TGTGCCAGCAAGGTAGCGCAGGCCTTCACCGGGGAGCTGTTTTTT.

The chain couples TRBV12-3 or TRBV12-4 to TRBJ1-1; D gene unclear. The germline V and J ends were trimmed by 7 bases and 1 base, with 13 bases remaining between them. The CDR3 contains 14 residues. This CDR3 is CASINLRSNTEAFF. The DNA of the CDR3 is TGTGCCAGCATCAACCTACGGTCGAACACTGAAGCTTTCTTT.

This clonotype was seen at least ten times. This chain uses TRBV7-2 with TRBJ1-2, with D possibly matching TRBD1 (5 bases). The germline V gene has CDR1 SGHTA and CDR2 FQGNSA. There are 14 residues in the CDR3. V lost 1 base and J 3 bases, leaving 9 bases between the germline ends. The CDR3 coding sequence is TGTGCCAGCAGCTTAGTCGGGGGAGACTATGGCTACACCTTC. Amino acid sequence: CASSLVGGDYGYTF.

This clonotype has a handful of counts. The rearrangement links TRBV30 to TRBJ1-2; D unresolved. The CDR3 is 13 amino acids. V was trimmed by 6 bases and J by 4 bases, leaving 15 bases between them. The V gene's germline CDR1 is GTSNPN and CDR2 SVGIG (reference sequence). CDR3 bases: TGTGCCTGCTACGCCCCTCCGGGCTATGGCTACACCTTC. Encoded protein: CACYAPPGYGYTF.

The chain recombines TRBV24-1 with TRBJ2-1; the match to TRBD2 covers 7 bases. The CDR3 runs 14 residues. After removal of 5 bases from V and 2 bases from J, the junction contained 2 bases not matched to a gene. Germline V gives CDR1 KGHDR, CDR2 SFDVKD. CDR3 DNA sequence: TGTGCCACCAGTGGGGACTACACCTACAATGAGCAGTTCTTC. Its translation: CATSGDYTYNEQFF.

This clonotype was detected only a few times. The chain links TRBV7-9 to TRBJ1-2; a possible D gene is TRBD1 (5 bases). The germline gives CDR1 SEHNR, CDR2 FQNEAQ (reference sequence). The V gene lost 10 bases and the J gene lost 8 bases, with 17 bases spanning the gap. The CDR3 runs to 12 residues. CDR3 DNA sequence: TGTGCCATCGACGGGGACGTCATGGGCTACACCTTC. It encodes CAIDGDVMGYTF.

This clonotype was seen a few times. The J gene is TRBJ2-2, the V gene TRBV12-3 or TRBV12-4; D call uncertain. The CDR3 spans 13 residues. With 8 bases removed from V and 5 bases from J, the gap between germline ends came to 12 bases. CDR3 in DNA: TGTGCCAGCTGCCTAATAGGGACCGGGGAGCTGTTTTTT. Protein: CASCLIGTGELFF.

The table lists this clonotype with many counts. The chain recombines TRBV7-2 with TRBJ2-5, with D possibly called TRBD1 or TRBD2 (5 bases each). CDR1 is SGHTA and CDR2 is FQGNSA in the germline V gene. The V and J ends lost 2 bases and 6 bases respectively, with 16 bases between them. This CDR3 spans 15 amino acids. CDR3 DNA sequence: TGTGCCAGCAGCTTATCGGGACCCTCGGGGCAGACCCAGTACTTC. Residues: CASSLSGPSGQTQYF.

The sample holds many counts of this clonotype. The chain combines TRBV7-2 with TRBJ2-7; maybe TRBD2 (5 bases). The germline gives CDR1 SGHTA, CDR2 FQGNSA. V was shortened by 3 bases and J by 2 bases, with 11 bases between the two germline ends. This CDR3 comprises 14 residues. The CDR3 loop is CASSFLAGPYEQYF. DNA for the CDR3: TGTGCCAGCAGCTTTCTAGCAGGTCCCTACGAGCAGTACTTC.

This clonotype came up a few times. This chain joins TRBV12-3 or TRBV12-4 and TRBJ2-2; 8 bases line up with TRBD1. Trimming at V came to 5 bases and at J to 0 bases, leaving 2 bases not matched to a gene. CDR3 length equals 15 residues. The CDR3 is CASSGTGTNTGELFF. The CDR3 DNA reads as TGTGCCAGCAGTGGGACAGGAACGAACACCGGGGAGCTGTTTTTT.

The chain uses TRBV28 and TRBJ1-2; D uncertain. V lost 1 base to trimming and J lost 11 bases, with 11 bases between them. The germline gives CDR1 MDHEN, CDR2 SYDVKM. The CDR3 length is 12 residues. CDR3 region: CASSLFGTRYTF. CDR3 DNA sequence: TGTGCCAGCAGTTTATTCGGTACCCGGTACACCTTC.

This clonotype has more than one count but fewer than ten. The V gene is TRBV20-1, the J gene TRBJ2-5; 7 bases map to TRBD2. J gave up 4 bases and V 1 base, and 6 bases lay outside the gene matches. The CDR3 runs to 14 residues. The germline gives CDR1 DFQATT, CDR2 SNEGSKA (reference sequence). CDR3 bases: TGCAGTGCTAGAGCCCCGACTAGCTCAGAGACCCAGTACTTC. It codes for CSARAPTSSETQYF.

This clonotype was observed many times. This sequence joins TRBV5-1 and TRBJ1-5; D gene unclear. V lost 4 bases, J lost 6 bases, and 20 bases lay in between. The CDR3 runs to 16 residues. Germline CDR1 is SGHRS and CDR2 is YFSETQ. CDR3 sequence reads: CASSPGVSSLGQPQHF. In nucleotides, the CDR3 is TGCGCCAGCAGCCCGGGTGTTAGCAGTCTCGGTCAGCCCCAGCATTTT.

The sample holds many counts of this clonotype. This chain links TRBV29-1 with TRBJ2-5, with 14 bases aligning to TRBD2. This CDR3 is 16 amino acids long. Trimming took 6 bases from V and 7 from J; bases not matched to a gene: 13. Germline V CDR1 and CDR2: SQVTM, ANQGSEA. In DNA, the CDR3 is TGCAGCGTCGAGCAATCCGGGACTAGCGGGAGCGGGACCCAGTACTTC. Translation gives CSVEQSGTSGSGTQYF. Full variable domain (outside the CDR3, taken from reference TRBV29-1 and TRBJ2-5): SAVISQKPSRDICQRGTSLTIQCQVDSQVTMMFWYRQQPGQSLTLIATANQGSEATYESGFVIDKFPISRPNLTFSTLTVSNMSPEDSSIYLCSVEQSGTSGSGTQYFGPGTRLLVL.

The chain couples TRBV5-4 to TRBJ2-3; the match to TRBD2 covers 12 bases. The length of the CDR3 is 17 residues. With 2 bases clipped from V and 5 bases from J, the junction kept 9 bases outside the gene matches. Germline CDR1 is SGHNT and CDR2 is YYREEE (reference sequence). In nucleotides, the CDR3 is TGTGCCAGCAGCTTCCGGACTAGCGGGGTGGAGGGAGATACGCAGTATTTT. Amino acids: CASSFRTSGVEGDTQYF.

The chain uses TRBV6-2 or TRBV6-3 and TRBJ1-6; the match to TRBD1 covers 9 bases. From germline, CDR1 is MNHEY and CDR2 SVGEGT. The CDR3 length is 18 residues. Trimming cost V 5 bases and J 10 bases; bases outside gene matches: 18. The CDR3 DNA reads TGTGCCAGCAGTCCAATCGCGACGCGGACAGGGGATAGCTCACCCCTCCACTTT. As protein: CASSPIATRTGDSSPLHF.

This clonotype was counted between two and nine times. This chain joins TRBV27 and TRBJ1-6; a possible D gene is TRBD1 (6 bases). Germline-derived CDR1 and CDR2 are MNHEY and SMNVEV (reference sequence). Deletions cut 4 bases from V and 10 bases from J, with 17 bases between. The CDR3 has 15 residues. CDR3 coding DNA: TGTGCCAGCAGTTACCACGACAGGTTGGACTCACCCCTCCACTTT. Its translation is CASSYHDRLDSPLHF.

The chain has TRBV7-9 and TRBJ1-6, with 8 bases lining up with TRBD1. Per germline, CDR1 SEHNR and CDR2 FQNEAQ (reference sequence). The CDR3 totals 16 residues. The ends lost 5 bases at V and 8 bases at J; junction bases unmatched: 11. In DNA, the CDR3 is TGTGCCAGCAGCCCACCGGAGACAGGGGTCGATTCACCCCTCCACTTT. This encodes CASSPPETGVDSPLHF.

The rearrangement uses TRBV7-9 and TRBJ1-1; no firm D call. This CDR3 is 14 amino acids long. Trimming shortened V by 4 bases and J by 2 bases, and 11 bases separated the two germline ends. Germline V CDR1 and CDR2: SEHNR, FQNEAQ (reference sequence). CDR3 amino acids: CASSWRSPNTEAFF. CDR3 nucleotide sequence: TGTGCCAGCAGCTGGCGGTCGCCTAACACTGAAGCTTTCTTT.

This clonotype has a count of ten or more. This chain joins TRBV7-3 and TRBJ2-5; TRBD2 agrees at 7 bases. The CDR3 covers 13 residues. Losses at the gene ends were 2 bases for V and 5 bases for J; bases not matched to a gene: 2. Looked up from germline, CDR1 is SGHTA and CDR2 is FQGTGA. CDR3 in DNA: TGTGCCAGCAGCTTATCGCGGGAGGAGACCCAGTACTTC. This translates into CASSLSREETQYF.

A few counts support this clonotype. This CDR3 is CASSRMTRAPYEQYF. The CDR3 DNA follows: TGTGCCAGCAGCCGGATGACCCGGGCCCCCTACGAGCAGTACTTC. V is TRBV6-5 and J is TRBJ2-7; D not certain. Germline CDR1 and CDR2: MNHEY and SVGAGI. The CDR3 has 15 residues. Deletions cut 6 bases from V and 2 bases from J, with 17 bases between.

This clonotype has ten or more counts. The rearrangement links TRBV11-2 to TRBJ2-2; TRBD2 is a possible D gene (5 bases). Germline CDR1 SGHAT, CDR2 FQNNGV. The CDR3 consists of 14 residues. V gave up 5 bases and J gave up 2 bases, with 9 bases separating them. The CDR3 sequence: CASSPRLNTGELFF. CDR3 nucleotide sequence: TGTGCCAGCAGCCCGCGACTAAACACCGGGGAGCTGTTTTTT.

This sequence joins TRBV29-1 and TRBJ1-3, with 7 bases matching TRBD1. Germline V gene sequence: CDR1 SQVTM, CDR2 ANQGSEA. CDR3 size: 14 residues. J gave up 2 bases and V 6 bases, and 7 bases lay outside the gene matches. CDR3: CSVDLRGAGNTIYF. The CDR3 DNA follows: TGCAGCGTCGATCTCAGGGGGGCTGGAAACACCATATATTTT.

This clonotype was seen repeatedly, ten times or more. This chain joins TRBV7-2 and TRBJ1-5; no firm D call. Germline CDR1 is SGHTA and CDR2 is FQGNSA. Trimming left V 5 bases short and J 0 bases short, with 14 bases between. This CDR3 comprises 16 residues. This CDR3 reads CASSPSTIHSNQPQHF. CDR3 bases: TGTGCCAGCAGCCCTTCTACGATCCATAGCAATCAGCCCCAGCATTTT.

This clonotype was found a few times. CDR3 protein: CASSLDRAEQPQHF. The CDR3, as DNA: TGTGCCAGCAGCCTGGACAGGGCGGAGCAGCCCCAGCATTTT. This rearrangement joins TRBV5-4 to TRBJ1-5; 8 positions match TRBD1. Germline-derived CDR1 and CDR2 are SGHNT and YYREEE (reference sequence). With V trimmed by 4 bases and J by 7 bases, 7 bases remained unmatched. This CDR3 contains 14 residues.